The following is a T cell receptor beta chain sequence with its context. These data originate in a study of CD8 T cells in ankylosing spondylitis. Trimming pared 3 bases from V and 1 base from J, leaving 6 bases between. Looked up from germline, CDR1 is DFQATT and CDR2 is SNEGSKA (reference sequence). The CDR3 extends over 12 amino acids. Each CDR3 protein gets one entry after TCRdb re-called the 5' RACE reads with MiXCR. The profile shows approximately 300,000 distinct CDR3 sequences, 20% of them singletons. The rearrangement uses TRBV20-1 and TRBJ2-5; D not certain. The source is a male donor with ankylosing spondylitis or in good health (not recorded which). Sequenced sample: blood, either unsorted or a sorted T cell fraction (not recorded which). The chain's CDR3 is CSARLSQETQYF. Here the CDR3 DNA reads TGCAGTGCTAGGCTCAGCCAAGAGACCCAGTACTTC.